These 19 T cell receptor beta chains came from one sample sequenced in a study of tumor and adjacent non-tumor tissue in lung cancer. TCRbeta libraries were built with three rounds of nested PCR, modified from ARM-PCR. In TCRdb, the multiplex PCR reads were re-called with MiXCR into one record per CDR3 protein. The sample has approximately 120,000 distinct CDR3 sequences, about 63% seen once. This sample's RNA came from whole unsorted tissue. The normal lung tissue was taken more than 3 cm from the tumor edge. The sequenced material came from distant non-tumor lung tissue. The receptor set was obtained from a man in his 60s with non-small cell lung cancer.

A word on this clonotype: This may come from a read error, since a much larger clone is one base off. The V call is TRBV6-6, the J call TRBJ2-1; TRBD2 matches 8 bases. Germline V gives CDR1 MNHNY, CDR2 SVGAGI (reference sequence). This CDR3 contains 15 residues. The CDR3, as DNA: TGTGCCAGCGGTTATCTAGCGGGCTCCTACAATGAGCAGTTCTTC. Its translation is CASGYLAGSYNEQFF.

In regard to this clonotype: Since a much larger clone is just one base distant, this may be a read error. This sequence joins TRBV20-1 and TRBJ1-1; a possible D gene is TRBD1 (5 bases). Trimming removed 0 bases from V and 4 bases from J, with 15 bases in between. CDR1 is DFQATT, CDR2 SNEGSKA, per germline (reference sequence). This CDR3 has 15 residues. CDR3 in DNA: TGCAGTGCTAGAGATTGGCGGGGGAGAGGCACTGAAGCTTTCTTT. Residues: CSARDWRGRGTEAFF.

Worth noting for this clonotype: Lacking the conserved final phenylalanine or tryptophan, this CDR3 likely reflects a read error. The gene calls are TRBV11-2 and TRBJ2-3; D uncertain. Germline V gene data show CDR1 as SGHAT and CDR2 as FQNNGV. There are 14 residues in the CDR3. The CDR3: CVSSLVGYTDMQYL. CDR3 in DNA: TGTGTCAGCAGCTTAGTCGGCTACACAGATATGCAGTATTTG.

A note on this clonotype: This may stem from a read error, because a much larger clone lies one nucleotide away. The V call is TRBV5-1, the J call TRBJ1-3, with a tentative D call TRBD1 (6 bases). This CDR3 is built from 15 residues. Germline assignment: CDR1 SGHRS and CDR2 YFSETQ. CDR3 DNA: TGCGTCAGCAGCTTGGACACAGGGACTGGAAACACCATATATTTT. Its protein product is CVSSLDTGTGNTIYF.

This clonotype has ten or more counts. The chain links TRBV5-6 to TRBJ2-7, with TRBD1 matching over 9 bases. The CDR3 runs 15 residues. Germline V CDR1 and CDR2: SGHDT, YYEEEE. V lost 0 bases and J lost 6; bases outside the gene matches: 7. CDR3 in amino acids: CASSLGGTGYLEQYF. The CDR3 region has the DNA TGTGCCAGCAGCTTGGGAGGGACAGGGTACCTCGAGCAGTACTTC.

The gene calls are TRBV5-1 and TRBJ2-2, with TRBD1 as a possible D gene (5 bases). Trimming pared 0 bases from V and 5 bases from J, leaving 8 bases between. Germline V gene sequence: CDR1 SGHRS, CDR2 YFSETQ. The CDR3 is 14 amino acids. The CDR3 spells CASSLAGNTGELFF. The CDR3, as DNA: TGCGCCAGCAGCTTGGCAGGGAATACCGGGGAGCTGTTTTTT.

This clonotype was picked up many times. V and J are TRBV20-1 and TRBJ1-2; TRBD1 is a possible D gene (6 bases). The CDR3 sequence is 14 residues long. CDR1 and CDR2 from the germline V gene are DFQATT and SNEGSKA (reference sequence). The V end lost 0 bases, the J end lost 1 base, and 9 bases lay between the germline ends. CDR3 nucleotide sequence: TGCAGTGCTAGAGAGTGGACAGTTAACTATGGCTACACCTTC. Translated, it gives CSAREWTVNYGYTF.

A note on this clonotype: The junction and the germline gene differ at one end; a read error may be behind it. The J gene is TRBJ2-7, the V gene TRBV11-1; TRBD1 is a possible D gene (6 bases). The germline V gene encodes CDR1 SGHAT and CDR2 FQDESV (reference sequence). The CDR3 contains 15 residues. CDR3 protein: CVSSLLQGALREQYF. Here the CDR3 DNA reads TGTGTCAGCAGCTTACTACAGGGTGCTTTGAGGGAGCAGTACTTC.

This clonotype was seen at least ten times. This sequence joins TRBV6-2 or TRBV6-3 and TRBJ1-2; D is possibly TRBD1 (6 bases). CDR3 size: 13 residues. Germline V gene sequence: CDR1 MNHEY, CDR2 SVGEGT. Trimming pared 2 bases from V and 8 bases from J, leaving 12 bases between. The CDR3 loop is CASSYGTPAGYTF. The CDR3 nucleotides read TGTGCCAGCAGTTACGGGACACCGGCGGGCTACACCTTC.

This CDR3 reads CASSLLQRQETQYF. Here the CDR3 DNA reads TGTGCCAGCAGCTTACTACAGAGGCAGGAGACCCAGTACTTC. The J gene is TRBJ2-5, the V gene TRBV11-1; no reliable D call. The CDR3 length is 14 residues. Germline-derived CDR1 and CDR2 are SGHAT and FQDESV (reference sequence). Trimming took 2 bases from V and 5 from J, leaving 12 bases between them.

On this clonotype itself: This may be a read error: a much more frequent sequence differs by one nucleotide. The chain is built from TRBV18 and TRBJ2-7; TRBD2 is a possible D gene (5 bases). Trimming took off 6 bases at V and 6 bases at J, with 6 bases between the two ends. The CDR3 has 10 amino acids. The germline V gene has CDR1 KGHSH and CDR2 LQKENI. For the CDR3, the DNA is TGTGCCAGCTCGGGGAGCGAGCAGTACTTC. This codes for CASSGSEQYF.

This clonotype was picked up many times. The rearrangement links TRBV6-6 to TRBJ1-1; unclear D gene. The germline gives CDR1 MNHNY, CDR2 SVGAGI (reference sequence). V lost 2 bases and J lost 3, with 4 bases in between. This CDR3 is 12 amino acids long. CDR3 loop: CASSYVDTEAFF. The CDR3 DNA follows: TGTGCCAGCAGTTACGTAGACACTGAAGCTTTCTTT.

In regard to this clonotype: This may be a read error: a much more frequent sequence differs by one nucleotide. J is TRBJ2-2 and V is TRBV5-6, with D tentatively TRBD1 or TRBD2 (5 bases each). Deletions cut 0 bases from V and 1 base from J, with 13 bases between. CDR1 is SGHDT, CDR2 YYEEEE, per germline. The CDR3 totals 17 residues. The CDR3 here is CASSLGGLALNTGELFF. The DNA of the CDR3 is TGTGCCAGCAGCTTGGGGGGGTTGGCCCTGAACACCGGGGAGCTGTTTTTT.

This clonotype was recorded once. The gene calls are TRBV11-2 and TRBJ2-3, with D uncertain. The CDR3 loop spans 13 amino acids. V lost 5 bases and J 5 bases, leaving 11 bases between the germline ends. Germline lookup yields CDR1 SGHAT and CDR2 FQNNGV. In DNA, the CDR3 is TGTGCCAGCAGCGTTGAGTCTAGAGATACGCAGTATTTT. Protein sequence: CASSVESRDTQYF.

Concerning this clonotype: A read error may produce the germline difference seen at one junction end. This chain connects TRBV12-3 or TRBV12-4 to TRBJ1-5; D call uncertain. This CDR3 is 13 amino acids long. The CDR3 spells CASSLGVSQPHYF. CDR3 in DNA: TGTGCCAGCAGTTTAGGGGTGAGTCAGCCCCATTATTTT.

Turning to this clonotype: A junction boundary mismatches the germline segment, possibly from a read error. The rearrangement links TRBV7-8 to TRBJ2-3, with no clear D. Germline assignment: CDR1 SGHVS and CDR2 FQNEAQ. The CDR3 totals 15 residues. The CDR3 loop is CASSSGLGHTDTQYF. DNA for the CDR3: TGTGCCAGCAGCTCCGGCCTGGGCCACACAGATACACAGTATTTT.

On this clonotype: Sequence at one end of the junction differs from germline and may be a read error. This rearrangement joins TRBV29-1 to TRBJ1-5; weak D call: TRBD1 (5 bases). The CDR3 totals 15 residues. The germline CDR1 and CDR2 sequences are SQVTM and ANQGSEA. In nucleotides, the CDR3 is TGCAGCGTTGTCCTGGAGGGGACTACCAATCAACCCCAGCATTTT. Protein: CSVVLEGTTNQPQHF. Supplemented by reference TRBV29-1 and TRBJ1-5, the full variable domain reads SAVISQKPSRDICQRGTSLTIQCQVDSQVTMMFWYRQQPGQSLTLIATANQGSEATYESGFVIDKFPISRPNLTFSTLTVSNMSPEDSSIYLCSVVLEGTTNQPQHFGDGTRLSIL.

This clonotype was seen only a few times. The chain couples TRBV28 to TRBJ1-2; no definite D call. Germline loops: CDR1 MDHEN, CDR2 SYDVKM. This CDR3 contains 13 residues. V was trimmed by 6 bases and J by 5 bases, leaving 13 bases between them. CDR3 protein: CASSPVQSYGYTF. The CDR3 coding sequence is TGTGCCAGCAGCCCAGTCCAGAGTTATGGCTACACCTTC.

This clonotype was seen a single time. The CDR3 DNA follows: TGCGCCAGCAGTTGTGCTAGCGGGGGCACAGATACGCAGTATTTT. As protein: CASSCASGGTDTQYF. The chain recombines TRBV4-3 with TRBJ2-3; 9 positions agree with TRBD2. The CDR3 consists of 15 residues. Germline loops: CDR1 LGHNA, CDR2 YSLEER. V shed 6 bases, J shed 1 base, and the junction held 5 bases outside the gene matches.